The clone carrying this T cell receptor beta chain was seen only a few times. CDR1 is SQVTM and CDR2 is ANQGSEA in the germline V gene. Trimming removed 3 bases at V and 3 bases at J, with 3 bases between. The CDR3 has 11 amino acids. The data derive from a study of blood T cell repertoires in COVID-19. Study-level information: Spain, Italy and the United States supplied samples that represented acute and convalescent COVID-19. Sources were T cells, B-cell-depleted T cells, or PBMCs; the material itself was cDNA or gDNA.

The authors' processing: Amplification of reference gene primers provided the estimated nucleated cell counts. Sequencing was performed with immunoSEQ multiplex PCR; in TCRdb, only in-frame clones are kept and a portion is missing. V and J calls and clone size are given by that table; D and trimming were obtained from the DNA. The table includes about 140,000 clones, about three quarters detected once. This clonotype was obtained from a man aged 50 to 60 with acute or convalescent COVID-19. The V gene is TRBV29-1, the J gene TRBJ1-3; D is uncertain. The sequencing input was peripheral blood. Here the CDR3 DNA reads TGCAGCGTTGACGTTGGAAACACCATATATTTT. Protein product: CSVDVGNTIYF.